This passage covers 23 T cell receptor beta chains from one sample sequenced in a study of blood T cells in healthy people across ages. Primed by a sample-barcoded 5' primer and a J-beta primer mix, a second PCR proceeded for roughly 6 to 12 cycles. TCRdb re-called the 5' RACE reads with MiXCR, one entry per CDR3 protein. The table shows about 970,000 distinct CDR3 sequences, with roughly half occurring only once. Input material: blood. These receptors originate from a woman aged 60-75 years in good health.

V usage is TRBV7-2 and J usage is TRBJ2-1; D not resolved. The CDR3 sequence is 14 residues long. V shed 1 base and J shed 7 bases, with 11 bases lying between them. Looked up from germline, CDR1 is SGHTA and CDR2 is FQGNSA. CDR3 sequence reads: CASSLGAGLNEQFF. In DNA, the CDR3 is TGTGCCAGCAGCTTAGGAGCCGGATTAAATGAGCAGTTCTTC.

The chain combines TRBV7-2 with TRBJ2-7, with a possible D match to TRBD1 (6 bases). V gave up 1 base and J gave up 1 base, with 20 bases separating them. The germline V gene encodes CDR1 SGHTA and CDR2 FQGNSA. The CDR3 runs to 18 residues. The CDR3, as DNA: TGTGCCAGCAGCTTAGAAAAGGGGGTAAGGGACCAATCCTACGAGCAGTACTTC. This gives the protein CASSLEKGVRDQSYEQYF.

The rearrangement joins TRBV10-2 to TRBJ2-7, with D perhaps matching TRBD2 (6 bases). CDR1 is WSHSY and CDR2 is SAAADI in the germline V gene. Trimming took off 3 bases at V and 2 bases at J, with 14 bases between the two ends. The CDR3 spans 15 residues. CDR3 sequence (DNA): TGCGCCAGCAGTGACGTCGGGACGGGAGCCTACGAGCAGTACTTC. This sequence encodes CASSDVGTGAYEQYF.

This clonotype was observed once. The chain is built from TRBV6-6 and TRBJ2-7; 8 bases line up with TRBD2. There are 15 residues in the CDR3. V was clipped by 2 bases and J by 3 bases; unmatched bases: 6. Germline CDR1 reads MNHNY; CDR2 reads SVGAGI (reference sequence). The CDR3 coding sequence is TGTGCCAGCAGTTACGTGGGTAGCGGGGACTACGAGCAGTACTTC. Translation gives CASSYVGSGDYEQYF.

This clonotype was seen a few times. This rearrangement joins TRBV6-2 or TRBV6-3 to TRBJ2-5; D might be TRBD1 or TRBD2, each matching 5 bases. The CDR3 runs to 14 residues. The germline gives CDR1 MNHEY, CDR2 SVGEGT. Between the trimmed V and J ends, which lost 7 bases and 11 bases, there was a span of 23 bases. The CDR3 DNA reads TGTGCCAGCAAGGAATCGGGGCGCTTGAATGAGCAGTACTTC. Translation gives CASKESGRLNEQYF.

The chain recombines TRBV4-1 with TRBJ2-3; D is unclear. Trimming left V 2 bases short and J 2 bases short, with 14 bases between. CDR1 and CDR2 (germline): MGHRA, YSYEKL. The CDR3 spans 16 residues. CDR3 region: CASSQLSLSYTDTQYF. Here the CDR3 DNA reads TGCGCCAGCAGCCAACTTAGTCTTAGTTACACAGATACGCAGTATTTT.

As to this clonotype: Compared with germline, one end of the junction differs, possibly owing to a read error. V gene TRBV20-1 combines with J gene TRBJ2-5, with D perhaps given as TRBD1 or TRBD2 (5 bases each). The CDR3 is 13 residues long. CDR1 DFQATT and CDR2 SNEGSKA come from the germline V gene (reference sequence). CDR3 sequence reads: CSAGGPGMETRYF. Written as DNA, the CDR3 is TGCAGTGCTGGAGGTCCAGGGATGGAGACCCGGTACTTC.

The CDR3 nucleotides are TGTGCCAGCAGCGTAGGGGGGGTCCACCAAGAGACCCAGTACTTC. The encoded protein is CASSVGGVHQETQYF. The chain employs TRBV9 and TRBJ2-5, with a possible D match to TRBD2 (6 bases). Germline CDR1 SGDLS, CDR2 YYNGEE. V lost 0 bases and J 0 bases, leaving 9 bases between the germline ends. The CDR3 contains 15 residues. Based on the CDR3 plus reference TRBV9 and TRBJ2-5, the full variable domain is DSGVTQTPKHLITATGQRVTLRCSPRSGDLSVYWYQQSLDQGLQFLIQYYNGEERAKGNILERFSAQQFPDLHSELNLSSLELGDSALYFCASSVGGVHQETQYFGPGTRLLVL.

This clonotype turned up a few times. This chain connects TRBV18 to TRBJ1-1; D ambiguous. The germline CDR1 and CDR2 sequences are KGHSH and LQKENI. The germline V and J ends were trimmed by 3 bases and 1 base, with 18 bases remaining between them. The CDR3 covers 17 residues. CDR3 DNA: TGTGCCAGCTCACCCGACACGGCCAGATCCTCGAACACTGAAGCTTTCTTT. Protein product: CASSPDTARSSNTEAFF. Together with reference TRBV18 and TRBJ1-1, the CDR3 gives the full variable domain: NAGVMQNPRHLVRRRGQEARLRCSPMKGHSHVYWYRQLPEEGLKFMVYLQKENIIDESGMPKERFSAEFPKEGPSILRIQQVVRGDSAAYFCASSPDTARSSNTEAFFGQGTRLTVV.

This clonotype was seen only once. The CDR3 DNA reads TGTGCCAGCAGCCAACGGGGACAGATTAATGAAAAACTGTTTTTT. Protein sequence: CASSQRGQINEKLFF. V gene TRBV3-1 combines with J gene TRBJ1-4, with TRBD1 matching over 7 bases. Germline CDR1 is LGHDT and CDR2 is YNNKEL (reference sequence). V shed 2 bases and J 4 bases; nucleotides not matched to a gene: 4. The CDR3 extends over 15 amino acids.

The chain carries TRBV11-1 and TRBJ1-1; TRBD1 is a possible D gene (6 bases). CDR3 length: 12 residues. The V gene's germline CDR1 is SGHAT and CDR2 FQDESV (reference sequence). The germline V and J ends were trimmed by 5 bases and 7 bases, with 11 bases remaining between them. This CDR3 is CASSLQGREAFF. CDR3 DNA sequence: TGTGCCAGCAGCCTACAGGGTCGTGAAGCTTTCTTT.

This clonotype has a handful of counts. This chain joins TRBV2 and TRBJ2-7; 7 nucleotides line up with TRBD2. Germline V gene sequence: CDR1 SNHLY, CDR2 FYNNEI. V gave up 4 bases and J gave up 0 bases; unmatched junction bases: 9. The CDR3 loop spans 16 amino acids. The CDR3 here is CASSGTRRGNSYEQYF. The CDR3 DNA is TGTGCCAGCAGTGGGACTAGAAGGGGCAACTCCTACGAGCAGTACTTC. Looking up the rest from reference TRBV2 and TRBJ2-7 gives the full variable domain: EPEVTQTPSHQVTQMGQEVILRCVPISNHLYFYWYRQILGQKVEFLVSFYNNEISEKSEIFDDQFSVERPDGSNFTLKIRSTKLEDSAMYFCASSGTRRGNSYEQYFGPGTRLTVT.

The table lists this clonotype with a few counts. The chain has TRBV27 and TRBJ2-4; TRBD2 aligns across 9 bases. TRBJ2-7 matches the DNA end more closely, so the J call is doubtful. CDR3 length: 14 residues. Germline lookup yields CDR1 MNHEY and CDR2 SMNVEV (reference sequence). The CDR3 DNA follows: TGTGCCAGCAGTTGGGGCGGGAGGGCCATCGAGCAGTACTTC. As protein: CASSWGGRAIEQYF.

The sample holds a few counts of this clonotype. CDR3 coding DNA: TGTGCCAGCAGTTGGGACAACTCCTACGAGCAGTACTTC. This translates into CASSWDNSYEQYF. The rearrangement joins TRBV27 to TRBJ2-7; possibly TRBD1 for D (6 bases). The germline V gene encodes CDR1 MNHEY and CDR2 SMNVEV (reference sequence). V shed 4 bases and J shed 0 bases, with 7 bases lying between them. There are 13 residues in the CDR3.

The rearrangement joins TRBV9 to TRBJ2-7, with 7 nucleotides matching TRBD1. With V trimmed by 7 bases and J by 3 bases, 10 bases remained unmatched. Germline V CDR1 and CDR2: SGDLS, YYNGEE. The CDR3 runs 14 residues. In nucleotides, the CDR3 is TGTGCCAGCGGCCGTGAGGCAGGGGGCTACGAGCAGTACTTC. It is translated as CASGREAGGYEQYF.

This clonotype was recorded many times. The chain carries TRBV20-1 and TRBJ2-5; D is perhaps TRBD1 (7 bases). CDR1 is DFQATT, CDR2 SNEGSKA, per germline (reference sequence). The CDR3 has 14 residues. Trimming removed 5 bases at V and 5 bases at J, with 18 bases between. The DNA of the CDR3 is TGCAGTGCTCCAGTACCAGCAGGGGGGGAGACCCAGTACTTC. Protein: CSAPVPAGGETQYF.

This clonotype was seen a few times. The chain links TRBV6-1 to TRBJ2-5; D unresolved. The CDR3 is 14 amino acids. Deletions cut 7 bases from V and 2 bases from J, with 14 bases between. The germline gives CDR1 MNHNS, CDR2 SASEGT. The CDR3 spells CASKALFSQETQYF. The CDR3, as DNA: TGTGCCAGCAAGGCCCTTTTCTCTCAAGAGACCCAGTACTTC.

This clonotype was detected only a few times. The CDR3 here is CASSLDRGPNQPQHF. The DNA for the CDR3 is TGTGCCAGCAGCTTAGACAGGGGGCCCAATCAGCCCCAGCATTTT. This sequence joins TRBV7-8 and TRBJ1-5; 9 bases match TRBD1. Germline CDR1 is SGHVS and CDR2 is FQNEAQ. This CDR3 spans 15 amino acids. J was trimmed by 3 bases and V by 1 base; bases with no gene match: 1.

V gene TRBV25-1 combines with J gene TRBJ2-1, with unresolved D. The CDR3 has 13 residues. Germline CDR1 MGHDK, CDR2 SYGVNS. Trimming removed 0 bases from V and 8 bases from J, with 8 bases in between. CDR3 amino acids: CASSEYGKDEQFF. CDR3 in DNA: TGTGCCAGCAGTGAATATGGAAAGGATGAGCAGTTCTTC.

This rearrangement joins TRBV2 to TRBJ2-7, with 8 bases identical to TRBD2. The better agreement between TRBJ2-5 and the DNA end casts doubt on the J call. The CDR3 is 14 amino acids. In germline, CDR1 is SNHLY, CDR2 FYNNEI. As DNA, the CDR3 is TGTGCCAGCGGTGGGGTCGCGGGAGGAGAGACCCAGTACTTC. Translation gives CASGGVAGGETQYF.

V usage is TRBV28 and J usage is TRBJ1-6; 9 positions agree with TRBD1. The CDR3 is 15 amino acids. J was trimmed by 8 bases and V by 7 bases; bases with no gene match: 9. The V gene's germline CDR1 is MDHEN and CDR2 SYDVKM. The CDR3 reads CASIPVGQGYSPLHF. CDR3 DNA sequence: TGTGCCAGCATTCCGGTGGGACAGGGTTATTCACCCCTCCACTTT.

The CDR3 DNA reads TGCAGCGAACGCTTGGGGGGACAGGGAAAGGACACCTTC. This gives the protein CSERLGGQGKDTF. The chain uses TRBV29-1 and TRBJ1-2, with 9 bases aligning to TRBD1. The ends lost 7 bases at V and 12 bases at J; junction bases unmatched: 15. The CDR3 consists of 13 residues. Germline V gives CDR1 SQVTM, CDR2 ANQGSEA.

The CDR3 protein is CASSYPGLAGGRAKNIQYF. The CDR3 nucleotides read TGTGCCAGCAGTTACCCGGGACTAGCGGGAGGGAGGGCCAAAAACATTCAGTACTTC. The chain is built from TRBV6-5 and TRBJ2-4; 16 bases line up with TRBD2. The trim removed 2 bases at V and 1 base at J, leaving 5 bases unmatched. Germline CDR1 MNHEY, CDR2 SVGAGI. This CDR3 region has 19 residues.